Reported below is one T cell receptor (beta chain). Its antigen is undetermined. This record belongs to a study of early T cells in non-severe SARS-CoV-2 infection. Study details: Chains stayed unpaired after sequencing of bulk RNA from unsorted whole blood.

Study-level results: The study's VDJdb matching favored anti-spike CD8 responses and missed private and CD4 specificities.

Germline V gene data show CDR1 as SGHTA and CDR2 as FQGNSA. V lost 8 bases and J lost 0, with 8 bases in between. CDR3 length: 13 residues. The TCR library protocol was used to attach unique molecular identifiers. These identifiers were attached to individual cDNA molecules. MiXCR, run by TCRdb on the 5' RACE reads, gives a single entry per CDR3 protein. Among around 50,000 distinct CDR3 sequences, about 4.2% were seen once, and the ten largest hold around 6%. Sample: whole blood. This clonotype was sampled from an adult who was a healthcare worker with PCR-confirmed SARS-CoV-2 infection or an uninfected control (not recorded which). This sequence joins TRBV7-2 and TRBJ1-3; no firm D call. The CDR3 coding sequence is TGTGCCAGCGCTATTTCCTCTGGAAACACCATATATTTT. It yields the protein CASAISSGNTIYF.